This T cell receptor (beta chain) was profiled in a study of T cell changes during pregnancy in multiple sclerosis. Clones were sequenced by immunoSEQ multiplex PCR, and TCRdb holds only the in-frame ones, with some missing. The sample lists around 20,000 clones, more than 80% occurring once. This CDR3 is built from 14 residues. Trimming took 4 bases from V and 5 from J, leaving 9 bases between them. CDR1 and CDR2 from the germline V gene are SNHLY and FYNNEI. The sequence came from a female donor in good health, enrolled as a control in a pregnancy study. Sequences were derived from CD4+ T cells from peripheral blood mononuclear cells, sampled in the third trimester of pregnancy. The chain couples TRBV2 to TRBJ1-6, with D perhaps matching TRBD1 (5 bases). The CDR3 protein is CASSGGRDNSPLHF. CDR3 nucleotide sequence: TGTGCCAGCAGTGGGGGCAGGGATAATTCACCCCTCCACTTT.